The rows below give T cell receptor beta chains drawn from one sample of a study of blood T cell repertoires in COVID-19. The protocol was immunoSEQ multiplex PCR, while the TCRdb copy is restricted to in-frame clones and leaves out a portion. The table lists some 180,000 clones, roughly 78% of them singletons. The sequenced material came from peripheral blood. The receptor set was obtained from an elderly woman with active or convalescent COVID-19. Each CDR3 is given with its conserved first and last residue. The D gene is left open where the match is weak. Some rows have no size entry. The others give once, few or many, or a class for an expanded clone.

d_gene,v_gene,j_gene,abundance,CDR3aa,CDR3nt
TRBD1,TRBV10-3,TRBJ2-5,.,CAIRGTGGARETQYF,TGTGCCATCAGGGGGACAGGGGGCGCCCGGGAGACCCAGTACTTC
.,TRBV4-2,TRBJ1-4,.,CASSQDLRRGGNEKLFF,TGTGCCAGCAGCCAAGATTTAAGAAGGGGGGGTAATGAAAAACTGTTTTTT
.,TRBV5-5,TRBJ2-1,.,CASSRRGGESSYNEQFF,TGTGCCAGCAGCCGACGGGGTGGGGAGAGCTCCTACAATGAGCAGTTCTTC
.,TRBV5-1,TRBJ1-2,.,CASAPLDNLYGYTF,TGCGCCAGCGCCCCCCTGGACAACCTCTATGGCTACACCTTC
.,TRBV11-2,TRBJ2-1,.,CASSLEPGDYNEQFF,TGTGCCAGCAGCTTAGAGCCGGGAGACTACAATGAGCAGTTCTTC
TRBD2,TRBV5-1,TRBJ2-1,.,CASSHPPGLAGSSYNEQFF,TGCGCCAGCAGCCACCCACCGGGACTAGCGGGAAGCTCCTACAATGAGCAGTTCTTC
.,TRBV7-6,TRBJ2-2,.,CASSLLAPTGELFF,TGTGCCAGCAGCTTACTAGCTCCCACCGGGGAGCTGTTTTTT
.,TRBV6-2/TRBV6-3,TRBJ2-7,.,CASSYALSQVSSYEQYF,TGTGCCAGCAGTTACGCTCTCTCCCAGGTCAGCTCCTACGAGCAGTACTTC
TRBD2,TRBV9,TRBJ2-1,.,CASSAAGGPYNEQFF,TGTGCCAGCAGCGCCGCGGGGGGGCCCTACAATGAGCAGTTCTTC
.,TRBV7-9,TRBJ1-4,.,CASSPTLRLEEKLFF,TGTGCCAGCAGCCCGACGTTGAGGTTGGAGGAAAAACTGTTTTTT
TRBD1,TRBV27,TRBJ2-2,few,CASSFGQGGIGELFF,TGTGCCAGCAGTTTTGGACAGGGGGGCATCGGGGAGCTGTTTTTT
.,TRBV3-1/TRBV3-2,TRBJ1-3,.,CASSQVGGNTIYF,TGTGCCAGCAGCCAAGTCGGGGGAAACACCATATATTTT
.,TRBV18,TRBJ2-2,.,CASSPQRQPGELFF,TGTGCCAGCTCACCACAACGACAGCCCGGGGAGCTGTTTTTT
.,TRBV5-1,TRBJ2-7,.,CASSLGTARTYEQYF,TGCGCCAGCAGCTTGGGTACTGCCCGAACCTACGAGCAGTACTTC
.,TRBV11-1,TRBJ1-1,.,CASSPQISGTEAFF,TGTGCCAGCAGCCCGCAAATTTCGGGGACTGAAGCTTTCTTT
.,TRBV3-1/TRBV3-2,TRBJ1-5,few,CASSQDSDYSNQPQHF,TGTGCCAGCAGCCAGGACAGCGACTATAGCAATCAGCCCCAGCATTTT
TRBD1,TRBV13,TRBJ1-6,.,CASSLGGTGDNSPLHF,TGTGCCAGCAGCTTAGGTGGGACAGGGGATAATTCACCCCTCCACTTT
.,TRBV5-1,TRBJ2-7,.,CASKRAYEQYF,TGCGCCAGCAAGCGGGCCTACGAGCAGTACTTC
.,TRBV19,TRBJ1-3,.,CASSTGALSGNTIYF,TGTGCCAGTAGTACAGGGGCGCTATCTGGAAACACCATATATTTT
.,TRBV2,TRBJ1-1,few,CASSGQNTEAFF,TGTGCCAGCAGTGGACAGAACACTGAAGCTTTCTTT
TRBD1,TRBV6-6,TRBJ2-5,few,CASSRQGAQETQYF,TGTGCCAGCAGCCGACAGGGGGCCCAAGAGACCCAGTACTTC
.,TRBV29-1,TRBJ2-5,.,CSGGAETQYF,TGCAGCGGGGGGGCCGAGACCCAGTACTTC
.,TRBV28,TRBJ1-2,few,CASSLLGVLNTF,TGTGCCAGCAGTTTACTAGGAGTCCTTAACACCTTC
TRBD2,TRBV5-1,TRBJ2-5,.,CASSQGLPQETQYF,TGCGCCAGCAGCCAGGGACTACCCCAAGAGACCCAGTACTTC
.,TRBV24-1,TRBJ2-3,.,CATSEDTGFTDTQYF,TGTGCCACCAGTGAGGATACGGGGTTCACAGATACGCAGTATTTT
.,TRBV5-1,TRBJ1-2,once,CASSLRGAEGGYTF,TGCGCCAGCAGCTTGCGTGGGGCGGAAGGCGGCTACACCTTC
.,TRBV12-3/TRBV12-4,TRBJ1-6,.,CASGPGVTSPLHF,TGTGCCAGCGGTCCAGGGGTAACTTCACCCCTCCACTTT
TRBD1,TRBV5-6,TRBJ2-7,.,CASSSGTGGYEQYF,TGTGCCAGCAGCTCCGGGACAGGGGGCTACGAGCAGTACTTC
.,TRBV5-1,TRBJ1-1,.,CASSLRAPAEAFF,TGCGCCAGCAGCCTCAGGGCGCCAGCTGAAGCTTTCTTT
.,TRBV5-1,TRBJ1-1,.,CASSLGTENTEAFF,TGCGCCAGCAGCTTGGGGACAGAGAACACTGAAGCTTTCTTT
.,TRBV2,TRBJ2-7,.,CASRRESYEQYF,TGTGCCAGCAGGCGGGAATCCTACGAGCAGTACTTC
TRBD2,TRBV3-1/TRBV3-2,TRBJ2-1,few,CASSQTSGSGNEQFF,TGTGCCAGCAGCCAGACTAGCGGGTCTGGGAATGAGCAGTTCTTC
TRBD2,TRBV11-3,TRBJ2-1,.,CASSLGTSGRYNEQFF,TGTGCCAGCAGCCTAGGGACTAGCGGGAGATACAATGAGCAGTTCTTC
.,TRBV29-1,TRBJ1-2,.,CSVTGLNYGYTF,TGCAGCGTGACGGGACTCAACTATGGCTACACCTTC
TRBD2,TRBV29-1,TRBJ2-1,.,CSVEGGGAGYNEQFF,TGCAGCGTTGAAGGCGGGGGGGCAGGATACAATGAGCAGTTCTTC
.,TRBV5-8,TRBJ1-5,few,CASTLRAQPQHF,TGTGCCAGCACCCTGAGGGCTCAGCCCCAGCATTTT
TRBD2,TRBV9,TRBJ2-5,.,CASSVDPGEGETQYF,TGTGCCAGCAGCGTAGATCCGGGGGAGGGGGAGACCCAGTACTTC
.,TRBV6-2/TRBV6-3,TRBJ2-5,.,CASSYFPDRAGVQETQYF,TGTGCCAGCAGTTATTTCCCGGACAGGGCGGGGGTCCAAGAGACCCAGTACTTC
.,TRBV18,TRBJ1-4,.,CASSAGATNEKLFF,TGTGCCAGCTCCGCCGGTGCAACTAATGAAAAACTGTTTTTT
.,TRBV28,TRBJ1-4,.,CASSQRQARTEKLFF,TGTGCCAGCAGTCAGAGACAGGCCAGGACAGAAAAACTGTTTTTT
TRBD2,TRBV4-1,TRBJ2-5,.,CASARLAGAQETQYF,TGCGCCAGCGCACGACTAGCGGGGGCCCAAGAGACCCAGTACTTC
.,TRBV27,TRBJ2-1,.,CASSYLSYNEQFF,TGTGCCAGCAGCTACCTCTCCTACAATGAGCAGTTCTTC
TRBD1,TRBV7-2,TRBJ1-1,.,CASRTLWDSLNTEAFF,TGTGCCAGCAGGACTCTGTGGGACAGCCTTAACACTGAAGCTTTCTTT
.,TRBV4-2,TRBJ2-7,.,CASSQDRAGSSYEQYF,TGTGCCAGCAGCCAAGATCGGGCGGGAAGCTCCTACGAGCAGTACTTC
.,TRBV5-1,TRBJ1-2,.,CASSLDGMGYTF,TGCGCCAGCAGCTTGGACGGGATGGGCTACACCTTC
TRBD1,TRBV7-2,TRBJ1-2,.,CASSLHQGAAYGYTF,TGTGCCAGCAGCTTACATCAGGGGGCGGCCTATGGCTACACCTTC
TRBD2,TRBV5-4,TRBJ2-7,.,CASRSRMGEGEQYF,TGTGCCAGCCGCTCCCGTATGGGGGAGGGCGAGCAGTACTTC
TRBD1,TRBV18,TRBJ1-5,.,CASSPSPQDRANGQPQHF,TGTGCCAGCTCACCGTCGCCCCAAGACAGGGCCAATGGTCAGCCCCAGCATTTT
.,TRBV10-3,TRBJ1-2,.,CAIRSTSVYGYTF,TGTGCCATCAGAAGCACGTCCGTATATGGCTACACCTTC
TRBD1,TRBV2,TRBJ1-5,few,CASSGTGLYSNQPQHF,TGTGCCAGCAGCGGGACAGGCTTATATAGCAATCAGCCCCAGCATTTT
TRBD1,TRBV24-1,TRBJ2-7,.,CATSDPGQGSYEQYF,TGTGCCACCAGTGACCCGGGACAGGGCTCCTACGAGCAGTACTTC
.,TRBV5-4,TRBJ1-4,.,CASSSWTETNEKLFF,TGTGCCAGCAGCTCCTGGACAGAAACTAATGAAAAACTGTTTTTT
.,TRBV4-1,TRBJ1-5,few,CASSPRTSLPRGNQPQHF,TGCGCCAGCAGCCCCAGAACGAGTTTGCCGAGGGGCAATCAGCCCCAGCATTTT
.,TRBV30,TRBJ2-6,.,CAWSVSSGANVLTF,TGTGCCTGGAGTGTCAGCTCTGGGGCCAACGTCCTGACTTTC
.,TRBV4-1,TRBJ2-2,.,CASSHPAGVAGELFF,TGCGCCAGCAGCCACCCCGCGGGCGTCGCCGGGGAGCTGTTTTTT